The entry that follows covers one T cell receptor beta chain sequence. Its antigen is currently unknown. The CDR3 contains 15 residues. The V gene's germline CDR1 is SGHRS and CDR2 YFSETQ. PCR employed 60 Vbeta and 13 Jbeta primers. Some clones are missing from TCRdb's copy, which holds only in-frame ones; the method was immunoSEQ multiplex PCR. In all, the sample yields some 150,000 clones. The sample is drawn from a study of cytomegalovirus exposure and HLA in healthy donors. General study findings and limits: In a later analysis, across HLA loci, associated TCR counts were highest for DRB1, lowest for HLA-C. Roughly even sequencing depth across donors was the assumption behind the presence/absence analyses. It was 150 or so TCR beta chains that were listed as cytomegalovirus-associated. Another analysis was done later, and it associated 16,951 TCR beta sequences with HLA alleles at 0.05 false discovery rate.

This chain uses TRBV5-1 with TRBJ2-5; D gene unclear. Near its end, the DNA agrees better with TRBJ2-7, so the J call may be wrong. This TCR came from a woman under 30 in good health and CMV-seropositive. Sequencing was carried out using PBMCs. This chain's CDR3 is CASSPTPVASYEQYF. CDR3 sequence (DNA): TGCGCCAGCAGCCCGACTCCAGTGGCCTCCTACGAGCAGTACTTC.